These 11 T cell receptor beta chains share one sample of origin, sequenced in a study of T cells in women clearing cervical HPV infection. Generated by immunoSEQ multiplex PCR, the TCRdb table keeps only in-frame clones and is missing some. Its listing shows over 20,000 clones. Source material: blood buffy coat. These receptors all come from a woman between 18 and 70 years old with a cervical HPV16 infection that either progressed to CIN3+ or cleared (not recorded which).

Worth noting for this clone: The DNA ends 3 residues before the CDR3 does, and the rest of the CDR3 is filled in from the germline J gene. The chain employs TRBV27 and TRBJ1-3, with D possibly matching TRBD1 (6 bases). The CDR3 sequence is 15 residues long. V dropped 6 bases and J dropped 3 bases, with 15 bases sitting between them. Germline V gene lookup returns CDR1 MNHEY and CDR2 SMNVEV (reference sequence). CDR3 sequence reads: CASRAQAGDGNTIYF. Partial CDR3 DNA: TGTGCCAGCAGGGCACAGGCAGGGGATGGAAACACC.

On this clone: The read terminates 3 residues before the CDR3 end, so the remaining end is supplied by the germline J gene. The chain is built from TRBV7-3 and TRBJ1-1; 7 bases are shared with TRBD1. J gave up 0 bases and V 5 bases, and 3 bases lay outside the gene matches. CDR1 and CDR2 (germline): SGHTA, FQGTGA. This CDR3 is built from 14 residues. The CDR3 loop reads CASSPTGMNTEAFF. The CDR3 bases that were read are TGTGCCAGCAGCCCGACAGGGATGAACACTGAA.

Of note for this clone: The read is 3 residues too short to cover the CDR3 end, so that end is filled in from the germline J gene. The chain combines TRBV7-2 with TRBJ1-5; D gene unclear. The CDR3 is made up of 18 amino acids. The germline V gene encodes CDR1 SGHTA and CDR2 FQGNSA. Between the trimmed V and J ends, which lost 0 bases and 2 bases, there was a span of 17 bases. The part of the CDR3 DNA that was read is TGTGCCAGCAGCTTAGCTCGGAAAGTAGCAGAGGGCAATCAGCCC. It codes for CASSLARKVAEGNQP. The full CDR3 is CASSLARKVAEGNQPQHF.

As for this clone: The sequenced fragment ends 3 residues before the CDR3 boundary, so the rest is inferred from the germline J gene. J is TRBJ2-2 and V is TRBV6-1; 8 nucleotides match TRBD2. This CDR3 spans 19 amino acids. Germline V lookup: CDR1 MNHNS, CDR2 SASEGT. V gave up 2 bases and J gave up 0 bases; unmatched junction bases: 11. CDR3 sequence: CASSERGWRGVANTGELFF. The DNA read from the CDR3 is TGTGCCAGCAGTGAAAGAGGGTGGCGGGGGGTCGCGAACACCGGGGAG.

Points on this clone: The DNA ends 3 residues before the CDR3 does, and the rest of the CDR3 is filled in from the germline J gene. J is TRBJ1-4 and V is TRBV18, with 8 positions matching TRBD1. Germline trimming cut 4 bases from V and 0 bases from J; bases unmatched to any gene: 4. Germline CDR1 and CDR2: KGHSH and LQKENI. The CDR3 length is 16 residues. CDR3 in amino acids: CASSLGQGTTNEKLFF. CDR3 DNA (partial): TGTGCCAGCTCACTAGGACAGGGCACAACTAATGAAAAA.

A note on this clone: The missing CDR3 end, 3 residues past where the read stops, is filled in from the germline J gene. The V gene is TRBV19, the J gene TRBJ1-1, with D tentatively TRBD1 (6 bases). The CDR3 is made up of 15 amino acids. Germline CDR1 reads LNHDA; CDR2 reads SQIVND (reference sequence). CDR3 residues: CASRTGPGESREAFF. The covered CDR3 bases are TGTGCCAGTAGGACAGGACCAGGGGAATCGAGGGAG.

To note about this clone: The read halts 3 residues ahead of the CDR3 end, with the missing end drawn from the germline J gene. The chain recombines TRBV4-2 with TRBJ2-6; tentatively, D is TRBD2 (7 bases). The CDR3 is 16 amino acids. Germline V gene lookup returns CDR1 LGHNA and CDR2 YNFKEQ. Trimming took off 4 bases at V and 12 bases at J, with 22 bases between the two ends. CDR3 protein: CASSPTGRGQGFVLTF. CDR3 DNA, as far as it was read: TGTGCCAGCAGCCCTACTGGGCGGGGGCAAGGCTTCGTC.

The DNA read from the CDR3 is TGTGCCAGCAGCCCCAAGCGGGGTAGCTCCTACGAG. Translated: CASSPKRGSSYE. The CDR3 reads in full as CASSPKRGSSYEQYF. This chain links TRBV7-8 with TRBJ2-7; 7 bases are shared with TRBD2. The read finishes 3 residues shy of the CDR3 end, and the germline J gene is used to complete it. Germline CDR1 SGHVS, CDR2 FQNEAQ. CDR3 length equals 15 residues. The J segment lost 0 bases and the V segment lost 5 bases, leaving 7 bases of the junction unmatched.

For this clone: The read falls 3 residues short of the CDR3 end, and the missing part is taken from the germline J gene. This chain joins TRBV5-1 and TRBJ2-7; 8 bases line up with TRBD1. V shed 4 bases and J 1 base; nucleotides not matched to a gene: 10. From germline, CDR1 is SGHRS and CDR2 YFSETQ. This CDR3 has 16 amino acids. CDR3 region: CASSRPLDRDSYEQYF. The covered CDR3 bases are TGCGCCAGCAGCCGACCCCTGGACAGGGATTCCTACGAG.

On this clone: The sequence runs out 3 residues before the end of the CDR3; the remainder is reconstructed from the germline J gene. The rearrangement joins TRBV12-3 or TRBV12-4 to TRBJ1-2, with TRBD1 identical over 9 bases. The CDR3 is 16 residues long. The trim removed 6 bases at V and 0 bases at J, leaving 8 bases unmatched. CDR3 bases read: TGTGCCAGCAGGGGGACAGGGAAGTCTACTAACTATGGC. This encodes CASRGTGKSTNYG. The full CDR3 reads CASRGTGKSTNYGYTF.

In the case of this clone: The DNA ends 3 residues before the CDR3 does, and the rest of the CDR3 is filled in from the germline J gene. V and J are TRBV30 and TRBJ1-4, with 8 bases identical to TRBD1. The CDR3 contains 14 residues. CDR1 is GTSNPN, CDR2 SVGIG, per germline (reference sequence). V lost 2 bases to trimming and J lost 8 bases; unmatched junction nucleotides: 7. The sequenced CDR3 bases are TGTGCCTGGAGTAGCGGACAGGGAAGCGAAAAA. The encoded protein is CAWSSGQGSEK. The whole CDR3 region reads CAWSSGQGSEKLFF.